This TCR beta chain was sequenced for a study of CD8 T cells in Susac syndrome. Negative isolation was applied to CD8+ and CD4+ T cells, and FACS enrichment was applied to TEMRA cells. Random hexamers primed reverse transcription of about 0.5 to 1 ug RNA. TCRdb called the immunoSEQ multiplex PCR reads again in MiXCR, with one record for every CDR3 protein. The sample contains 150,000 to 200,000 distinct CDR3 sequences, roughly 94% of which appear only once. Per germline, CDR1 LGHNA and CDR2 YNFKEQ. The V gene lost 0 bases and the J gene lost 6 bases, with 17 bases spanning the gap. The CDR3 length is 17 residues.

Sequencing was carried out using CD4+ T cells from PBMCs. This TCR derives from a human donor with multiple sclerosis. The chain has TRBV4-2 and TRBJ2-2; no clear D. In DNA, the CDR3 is TGTGCCAGCAGCCAAGAGAACACAGCCTCGAGGCCCGGGGAGCTGTTTTTT. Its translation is CASSQENTASRPGELFF.